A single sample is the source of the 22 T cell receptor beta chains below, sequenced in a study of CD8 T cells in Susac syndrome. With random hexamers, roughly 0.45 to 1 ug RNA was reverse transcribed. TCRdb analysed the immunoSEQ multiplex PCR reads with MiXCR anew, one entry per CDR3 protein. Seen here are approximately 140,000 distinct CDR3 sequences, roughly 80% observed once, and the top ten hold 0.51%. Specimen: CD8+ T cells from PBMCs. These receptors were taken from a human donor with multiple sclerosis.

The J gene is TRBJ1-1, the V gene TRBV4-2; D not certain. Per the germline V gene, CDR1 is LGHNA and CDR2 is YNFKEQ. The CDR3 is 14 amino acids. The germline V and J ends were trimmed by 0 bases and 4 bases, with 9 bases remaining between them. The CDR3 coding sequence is TGTGCCAGCAGCCAAGATCTGGGATTCACTGAAGCTTTCTTT. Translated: CASSQDLGFTEAFF.

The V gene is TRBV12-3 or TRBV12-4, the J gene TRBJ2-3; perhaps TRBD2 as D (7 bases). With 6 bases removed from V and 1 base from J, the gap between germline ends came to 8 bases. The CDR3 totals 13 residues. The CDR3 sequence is CASRGGRTDTQYF. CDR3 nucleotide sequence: TGTGCCAGCAGGGGGGGGCGCACAGATACGCAGTATTTT.

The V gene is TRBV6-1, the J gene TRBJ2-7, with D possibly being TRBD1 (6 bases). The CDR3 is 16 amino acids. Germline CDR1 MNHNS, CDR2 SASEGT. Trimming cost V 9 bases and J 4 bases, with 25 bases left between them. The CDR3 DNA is TGTGCCAGTACGGCCGGGACATTGGGAACTGGGTACGAGCAGTACGTC. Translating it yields CASTAGTLGTGYEQYV.

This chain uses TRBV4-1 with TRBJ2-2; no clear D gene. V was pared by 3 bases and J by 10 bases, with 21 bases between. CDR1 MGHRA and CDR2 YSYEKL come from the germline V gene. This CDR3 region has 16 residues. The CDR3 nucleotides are TGCGCCAGCAGCCACGGACCAAGCTTTCAGGCAGAGGAGCTGTTTTTT. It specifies CASSHGPSFQAEELFF.

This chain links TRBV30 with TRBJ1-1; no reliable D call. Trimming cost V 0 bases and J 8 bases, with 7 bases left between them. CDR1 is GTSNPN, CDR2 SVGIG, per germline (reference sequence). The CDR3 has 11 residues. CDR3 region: CAWSVLQEAFF. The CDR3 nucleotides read TGTGCCTGGAGTGTACTACAAGAAGCTTTCTTT. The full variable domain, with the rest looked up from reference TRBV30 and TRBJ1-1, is SQTIHQWPATLVQPVGSPLSLECTVEGTSNPNLYWYRQAAGRGLQLLFYSVGIGQISSEVPQNLSASRPQDRQFILSSKKLLLSDSGFYLCAWSVLQEAFFGQGTRLTVV.

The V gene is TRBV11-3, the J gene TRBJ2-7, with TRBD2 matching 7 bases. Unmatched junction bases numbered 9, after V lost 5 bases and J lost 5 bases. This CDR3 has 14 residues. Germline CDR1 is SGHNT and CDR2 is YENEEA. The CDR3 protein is CASSNRDYPHEQYV. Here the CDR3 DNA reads TGTGCCAGCAGCAACCGGGACTACCCTCACGAGCAGTACGTC.

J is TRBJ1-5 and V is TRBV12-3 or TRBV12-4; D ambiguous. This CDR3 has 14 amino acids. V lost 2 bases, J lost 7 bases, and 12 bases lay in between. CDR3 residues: CASSLPGSAQPQHF. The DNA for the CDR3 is TGTGCCAGCAGTTTACCTGGGTCCGCGCAGCCCCAGCATTTT.

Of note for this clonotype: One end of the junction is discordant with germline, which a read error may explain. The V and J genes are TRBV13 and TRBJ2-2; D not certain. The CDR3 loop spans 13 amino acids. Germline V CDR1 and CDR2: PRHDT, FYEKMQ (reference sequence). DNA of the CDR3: TGTGCCAACAGCTTAACTAATGCCGGGGAGCTGTTTTTT. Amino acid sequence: CANSLTNAGELFF.

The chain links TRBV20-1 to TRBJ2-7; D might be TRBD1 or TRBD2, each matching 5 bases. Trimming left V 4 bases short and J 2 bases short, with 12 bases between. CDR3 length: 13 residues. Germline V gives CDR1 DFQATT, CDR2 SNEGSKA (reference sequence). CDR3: CSAIRDGAYEQYF. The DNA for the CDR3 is TGCAGTGCTATCCGGGACGGGGCCTACGAGCAGTACTTC.

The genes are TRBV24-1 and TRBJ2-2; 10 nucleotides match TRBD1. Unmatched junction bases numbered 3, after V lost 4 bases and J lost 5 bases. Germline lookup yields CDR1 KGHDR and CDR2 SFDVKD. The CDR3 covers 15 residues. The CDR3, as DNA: TGTGCCACCAGTGACGGGACAGGGGAAACCGGGGAGCTGTTTTTT. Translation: CATSDGTGETGELFF.

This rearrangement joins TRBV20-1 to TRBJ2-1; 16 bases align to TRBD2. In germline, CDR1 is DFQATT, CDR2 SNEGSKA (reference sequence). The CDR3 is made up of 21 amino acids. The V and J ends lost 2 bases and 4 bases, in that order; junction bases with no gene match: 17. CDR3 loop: CSARWDMGTSGGAVGYNEQFF. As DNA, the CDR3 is TGCAGTGCTAGATGGGATATGGGGACTAGCGGGGGGGCCGTTGGATACAATGAGCAGTTCTTC.

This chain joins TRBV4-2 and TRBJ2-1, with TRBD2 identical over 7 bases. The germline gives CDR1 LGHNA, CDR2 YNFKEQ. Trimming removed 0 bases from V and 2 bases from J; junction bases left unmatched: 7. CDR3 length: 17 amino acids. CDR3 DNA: TGTGCCAGCAGCCAAGATCTTAGGGAGGGCCCCTACAATGAGCAGTTCTTC. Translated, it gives CASSQDLREGPYNEQFF.

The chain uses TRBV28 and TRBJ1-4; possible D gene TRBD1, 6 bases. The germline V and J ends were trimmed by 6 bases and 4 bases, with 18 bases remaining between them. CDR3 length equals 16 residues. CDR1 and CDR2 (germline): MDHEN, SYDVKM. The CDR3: CASRIEGEGVNEKLFF. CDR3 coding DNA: TGTGCCAGCAGGATCGAAGGGGAGGGGGTTAATGAAAAACTGTTTTTT. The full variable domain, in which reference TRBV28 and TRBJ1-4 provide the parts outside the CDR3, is DVKVTQSSRYLVKRTGEKVFLECVQDMDHENMFWYRQDPGLGLRLIYFSYDVKMKEKGDIPEGYSVSREKKERFSLILESASTNQTSMYLCASRIEGEGVNEKLFFGSGTQLSVL.

The DNA for the CDR3 is TGCAGTGCTTTCTCCTCATCGGACAGCCAAGAGACCCAGTACTTC. It specifies CSAFSSSDSQETQYF. The rearrangement links TRBV20-1 to TRBJ2-5; tentative D call: TRBD1 (6 bases). Trimming removed 5 bases at V and 1 base at J, with 17 bases between. The CDR3 extends over 15 amino acids. CDR1 DFQATT and CDR2 SNEGSKA come from the germline V gene (reference sequence).

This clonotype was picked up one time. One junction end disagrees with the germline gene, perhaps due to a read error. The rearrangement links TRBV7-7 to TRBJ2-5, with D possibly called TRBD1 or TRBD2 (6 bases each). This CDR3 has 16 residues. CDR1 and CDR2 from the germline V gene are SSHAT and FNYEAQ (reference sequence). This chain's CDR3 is CASSSDSSAGQETQYF. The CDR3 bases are TGTGCTAGCAGCTCGGACAGCTCAGCGGGCCAAGAGACCCAGTACTTC.

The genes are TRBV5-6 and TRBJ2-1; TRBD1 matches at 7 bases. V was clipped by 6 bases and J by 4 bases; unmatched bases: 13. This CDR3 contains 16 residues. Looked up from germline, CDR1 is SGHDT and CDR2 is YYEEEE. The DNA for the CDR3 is TGTGCCAGCATCACTACCGAGACAGGGCTATACAATGAGCAGTTCTTC. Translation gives CASITTETGLYNEQFF. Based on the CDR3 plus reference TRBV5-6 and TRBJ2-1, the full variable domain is DAGVTQSPTHLIKTRGQQVTLRCSPKSGHDTVSWYQQALGQGPQFIFQYYEEEERQRGNFPDRFSGHQFPNYSSELNVNALLLGDSALYLCASITTETGLYNEQFFGPGTRLTVL.

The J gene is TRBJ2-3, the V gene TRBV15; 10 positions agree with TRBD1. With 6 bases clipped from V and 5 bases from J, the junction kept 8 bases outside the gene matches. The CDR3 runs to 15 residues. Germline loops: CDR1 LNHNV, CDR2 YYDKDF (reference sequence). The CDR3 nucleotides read TGTGCCACCAGTGAGAGGACAGGGGGTGAAGATACGCAGTATTTT. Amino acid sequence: CATSERTGGEDTQYF.

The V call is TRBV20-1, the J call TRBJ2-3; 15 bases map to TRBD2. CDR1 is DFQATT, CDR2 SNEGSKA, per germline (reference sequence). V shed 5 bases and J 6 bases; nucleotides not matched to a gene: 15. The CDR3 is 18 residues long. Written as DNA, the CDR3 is TGCAGTGCTGATGGGACTAGCGGGAGGTCGGGCTGGTCGGATACGCAGTATTTT. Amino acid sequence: CSADGTSGRSGWSDTQYF.

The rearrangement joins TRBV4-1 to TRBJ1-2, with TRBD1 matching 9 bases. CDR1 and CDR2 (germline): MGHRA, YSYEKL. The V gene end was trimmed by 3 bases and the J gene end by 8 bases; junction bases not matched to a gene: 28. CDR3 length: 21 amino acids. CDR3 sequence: CASSQRIPGQGKAPRRGGYTF. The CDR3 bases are TGCGCCAGCAGCCAGCGAATCCCGGGACAGGGAAAGGCGCCTCGCCGGGGGGGCTACACCTTC.

CDR3 in amino acids: CASSLGRRTDTQYF. CDR3 bases: TGTGCCAGCAGTTTAGGGAGACGCACAGATACGCAGTATTTT. The rearrangement uses TRBV12-3 or TRBV12-4 and TRBJ2-3; no clear D. CDR3 size: 14 residues. Trimming shortened V by 1 base and J by 1 base, and 6 bases separated the two germline ends.

The CDR3 reads CASSWDPEQFF. The CDR3 nucleotides are TGTGCCAGCAGCTGGGACCCGGAGCAGTTCTTC. The chain joins TRBV7-2 to TRBJ2-1; either TRBD1 or TRBD2 may fit D (5 bases each). V was trimmed by 4 bases and J by 10 bases, leaving 8 bases between them. CDR1 and CDR2 from the germline V gene are SGHTA and FQGNSA. The CDR3 extends over 11 amino acids. Based on the CDR3 plus reference TRBV7-2 and TRBJ2-1, the full variable domain is GAGVSQSPSNKVTEKGKDVELRCDPISGHTALYWYRQSLGQGLEFLIYFQGNSAPDKSGLPSDRFSAERTGGSVSTLTIQRTQQEDSAVYLCASSWDPEQFFGPGTRLTVL.

In DNA form, the CDR3 reads TGTGCCAGTATGCGGGACATCTCCTACAATGAGCAGTTCTTC. It specifies CASMRDISYNEQFF. V is TRBV19 and J is TRBJ2-1; D may be TRBD1 or TRBD2 (6 bases each). V lost 7 bases, J lost 0 bases, and 10 bases lay in between. Germline CDR1 is LNHDA and CDR2 is SQIVND (reference sequence). This CDR3 comprises 14 residues.